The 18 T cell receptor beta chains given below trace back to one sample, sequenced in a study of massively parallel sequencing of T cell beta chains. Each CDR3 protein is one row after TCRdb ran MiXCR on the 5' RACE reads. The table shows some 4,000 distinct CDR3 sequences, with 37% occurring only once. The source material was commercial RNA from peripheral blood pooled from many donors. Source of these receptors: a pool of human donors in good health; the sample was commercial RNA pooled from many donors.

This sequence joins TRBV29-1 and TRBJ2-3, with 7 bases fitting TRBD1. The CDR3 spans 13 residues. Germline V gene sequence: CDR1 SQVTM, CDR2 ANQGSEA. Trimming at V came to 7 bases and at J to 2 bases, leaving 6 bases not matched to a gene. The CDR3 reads CSGAGGTTDTQYF. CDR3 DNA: TGCAGCGGGGCAGGGGGTACCACAGATACGCAGTATTTT.

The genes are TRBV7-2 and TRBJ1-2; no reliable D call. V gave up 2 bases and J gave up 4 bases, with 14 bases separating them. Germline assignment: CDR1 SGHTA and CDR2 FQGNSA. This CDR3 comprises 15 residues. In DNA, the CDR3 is TGTGCCAGCAGCTTATCGAAGTTACAGATCTATGGCTACACCTTC. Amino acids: CASSLSKLQIYGYTF.

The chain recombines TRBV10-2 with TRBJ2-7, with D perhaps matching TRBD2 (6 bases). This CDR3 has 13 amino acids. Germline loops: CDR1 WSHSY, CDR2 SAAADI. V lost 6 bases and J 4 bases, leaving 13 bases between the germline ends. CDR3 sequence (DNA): TGCGCCAGCAGCCGGGACTCTTTATACGAGCAGTACTTC. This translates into CASSRDSLYEQYF.

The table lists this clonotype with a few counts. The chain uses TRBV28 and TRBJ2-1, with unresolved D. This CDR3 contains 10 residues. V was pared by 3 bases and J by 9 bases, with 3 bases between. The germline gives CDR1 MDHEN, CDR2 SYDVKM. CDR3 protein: CASSLTEQFF. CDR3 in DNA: TGTGCCAGCAGTTTGACTGAGCAGTTCTTC.

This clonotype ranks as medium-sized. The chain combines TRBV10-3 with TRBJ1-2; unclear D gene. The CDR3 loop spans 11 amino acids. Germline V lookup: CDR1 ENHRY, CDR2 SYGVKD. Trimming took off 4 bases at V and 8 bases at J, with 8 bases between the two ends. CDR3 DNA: TGTGCCATCAGTGCCCGGGAGGGCTACACCTTC. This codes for CAISAREGYTF.

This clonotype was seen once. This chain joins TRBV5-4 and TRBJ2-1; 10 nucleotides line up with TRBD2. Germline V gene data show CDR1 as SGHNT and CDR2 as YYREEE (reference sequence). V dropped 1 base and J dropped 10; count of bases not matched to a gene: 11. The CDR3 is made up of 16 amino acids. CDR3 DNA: TGTGCCAGCAGCTTGCCAGCGGGAGGGCTAAAGGTAGAGCAGTTCTTC. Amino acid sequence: CASSLPAGGLKVEQFF.

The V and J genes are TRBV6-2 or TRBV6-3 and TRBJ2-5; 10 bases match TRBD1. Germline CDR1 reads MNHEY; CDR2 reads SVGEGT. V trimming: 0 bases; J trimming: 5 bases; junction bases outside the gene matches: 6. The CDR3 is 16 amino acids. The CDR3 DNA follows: TGTGCCAGCAGTTACTCGACAGGGGGCGACCTCGAGACCCAGTACTTC. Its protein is CASSYSTGGDLETQYF.

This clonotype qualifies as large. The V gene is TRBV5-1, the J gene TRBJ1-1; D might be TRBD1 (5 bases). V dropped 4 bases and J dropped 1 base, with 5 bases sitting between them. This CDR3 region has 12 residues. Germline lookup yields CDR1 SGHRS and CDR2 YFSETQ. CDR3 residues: CASSGQNTEAFF. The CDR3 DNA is TGCGCCAGCAGCGGACAGAACACTGAAGCTTTCTTT.

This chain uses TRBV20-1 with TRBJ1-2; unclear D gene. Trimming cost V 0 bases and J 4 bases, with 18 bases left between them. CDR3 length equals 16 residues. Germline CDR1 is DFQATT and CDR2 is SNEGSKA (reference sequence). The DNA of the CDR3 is TGCAGTGCTAGAGATCACGCCGAGGAGGGATCCTATGGCTACACCTTC. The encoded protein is CSARDHAEEGSYGYTF.

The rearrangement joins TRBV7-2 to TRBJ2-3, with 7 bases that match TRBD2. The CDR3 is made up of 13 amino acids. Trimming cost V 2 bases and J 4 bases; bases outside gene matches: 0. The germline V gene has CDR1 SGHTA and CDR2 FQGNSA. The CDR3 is CASSLRGADTQYF. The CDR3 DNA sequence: TGTGCCAGCAGCTTACGGGGGGCAGATACGCAGTATTTT.

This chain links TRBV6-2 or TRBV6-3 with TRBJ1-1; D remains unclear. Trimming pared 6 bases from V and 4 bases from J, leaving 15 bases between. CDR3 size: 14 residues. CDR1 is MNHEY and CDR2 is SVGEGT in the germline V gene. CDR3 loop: CASRLGRTGTEAFF. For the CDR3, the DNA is TGTGCCAGCAGGCTTGGGAGGACTGGCACTGAAGCTTTCTTT.

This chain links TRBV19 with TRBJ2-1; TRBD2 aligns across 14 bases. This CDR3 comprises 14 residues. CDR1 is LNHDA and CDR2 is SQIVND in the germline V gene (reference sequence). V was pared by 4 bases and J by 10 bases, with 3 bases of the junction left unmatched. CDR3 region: CASSKGLAGVEQFF. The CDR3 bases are TGTGCCAGTAGTAAGGGACTAGCGGGAGTGGAGCAGTTCTTC.

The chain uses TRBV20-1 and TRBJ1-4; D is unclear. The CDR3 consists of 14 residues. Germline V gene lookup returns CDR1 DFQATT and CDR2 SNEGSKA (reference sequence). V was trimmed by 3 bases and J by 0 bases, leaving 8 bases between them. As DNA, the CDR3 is TGCAGTGCTAGTTATGCTGCAACTAATGAAAAACTGTTTTTT. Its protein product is CSASYAATNEKLFF.

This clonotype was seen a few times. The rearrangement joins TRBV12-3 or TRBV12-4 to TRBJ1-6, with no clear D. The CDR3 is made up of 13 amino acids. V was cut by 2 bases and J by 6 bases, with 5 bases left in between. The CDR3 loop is CASSLRANSPLHF. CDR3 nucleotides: TGTGCCAGCAGTTTACGGGCTAATTCACCCCTCCACTTT.

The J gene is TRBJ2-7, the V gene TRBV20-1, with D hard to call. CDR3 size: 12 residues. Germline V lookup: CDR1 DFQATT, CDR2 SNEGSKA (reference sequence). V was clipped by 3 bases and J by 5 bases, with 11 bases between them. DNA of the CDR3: TGCAGTGCTAGGAGCACGGGTAACGAGCAGTACTTC. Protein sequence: CSARSTGNEQYF.

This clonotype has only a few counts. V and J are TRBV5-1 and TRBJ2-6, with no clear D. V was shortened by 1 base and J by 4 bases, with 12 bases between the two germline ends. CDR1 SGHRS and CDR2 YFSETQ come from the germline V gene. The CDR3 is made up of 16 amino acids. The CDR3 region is CASSLRSASGANVLTF. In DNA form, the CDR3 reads TGCGCCAGCAGCTTGAGGTCAGCTTCGGGGGCCAACGTCCTGACTTTC.

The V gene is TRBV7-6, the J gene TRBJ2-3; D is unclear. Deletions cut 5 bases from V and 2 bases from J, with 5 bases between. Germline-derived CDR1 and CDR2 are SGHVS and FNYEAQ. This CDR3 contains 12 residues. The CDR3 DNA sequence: TGTGCCAGCAGCCTCTACACAGATACGCAGTATTTT. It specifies CASSLYTDTQYF. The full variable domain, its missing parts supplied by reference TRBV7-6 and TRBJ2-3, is GAGVSQSPRYKVTKRGQDVALRCDPISGHVSLYWYRQALGQGPEFLTYFNYEAQQDKSGLPNDRFSAERPEGSISTLTIQRTEQRDSAMYRCASSLYTDTQYFGPGTRLTVL.

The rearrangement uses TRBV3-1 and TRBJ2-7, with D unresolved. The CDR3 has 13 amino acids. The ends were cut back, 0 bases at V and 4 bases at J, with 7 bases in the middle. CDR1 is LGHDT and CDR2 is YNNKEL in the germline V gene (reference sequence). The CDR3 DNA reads TGTGCCAGCAGCCAAGATTTGGAGTACGAGCAGTACTTC. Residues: CASSQDLEYEQYF.